The 28 T cell receptor beta chains below all came from one sample that was sequenced in a study of blood T cell repertoires in COVID-19. Assay: immunoSEQ multiplex PCR; the TCRdb copy retains only in-frame clones and omits some. The table includes approximately 240,000 clones, roughly 87% detected once. The sample consisted of PBMCs or T cells enriched from blood (not recorded which). The source is a woman younger than 45 with acute COVID-19.

CDR3 nucleotides: TGTGCCAGTTATAGCGGAGACTACGAGCAGTACTTC. Its protein product is CASYSGDYEQYF. The rearrangement uses TRBV28 and TRBJ2-7, with D perhaps matching TRBD2 (6 bases). The germline V and J ends were trimmed by 9 bases and 3 bases, with 12 bases remaining between them. This CDR3 has 12 amino acids. CDR1 and CDR2 from the germline V gene are MDHEN and SYDVKM.

The chain combines TRBV7-3 with TRBJ1-2; perhaps TRBD1 as D (5 bases). CDR3 length equals 14 residues. Germline-derived CDR1 and CDR2 are SGHTA and FQGTGA. V gave up 3 bases and J gave up 6 bases, with 14 bases separating them. This CDR3 reads CASSFSGPQDGYTF. The CDR3 DNA reads TGTGCCAGCAGCTTCTCAGGGCCCCAGGATGGCTACACCTTC.

This chain connects TRBV27 to TRBJ2-7, with D perhaps matching TRBD2 (5 bases). The germline gives CDR1 MNHEY, CDR2 SMNVEV (reference sequence). Trimming cost V 4 bases and J 3 bases, with 13 bases left between them. The CDR3 has 14 amino acids. The CDR3 DNA reads TGTGCCAGCAGTTACGACGGGAATCTCTACGAGCAGTACTTC. Amino acids: CASSYDGNLYEQYF.

This chain uses TRBV28 with TRBJ2-7, with a weak D call TRBD1 (6 bases). The germline V gene has CDR1 MDHEN and CDR2 SYDVKM. The CDR3 contains 15 residues. Trimming shortened V by 6 bases and J by 4 bases, and 19 bases separated the two germline ends. CDR3 sequence (DNA): TGTGCCAGCAGGAGACCGGGACAAACGTCATACGAGCAGTACTTC. Protein product: CASRRPGQTSYEQYF.

This sequence joins TRBV7-9 and TRBJ2-3, with 8 positions matching TRBD1. V was clipped by 5 bases and J by 0 bases; unmatched bases: 4. Germline values: CDR1 SEHNR, CDR2 FQNEAQ (reference sequence). The CDR3 has 15 residues. Here the CDR3 reads CASSLRTGSTDTQYF. The CDR3 region has the DNA TGTGCCAGCAGCCTTCGGACAGGGAGCACAGATACGCAGTATTTT.

This chain connects TRBV28 to TRBJ2-7; D remains unclear. V was cut by 4 bases and J by 1 base, with 11 bases left in between. CDR1 MDHEN and CDR2 SYDVKM come from the germline V gene. The CDR3 is made up of 14 amino acids. The DNA for the CDR3 is TGTGCCAGCAGTTCGCCTCCACTGTCCTACGAGCAGTACTTC. Translating it yields CASSSPPLSYEQYF.

The rearrangement joins TRBV5-4 to TRBJ1-1; 8 bases line up with TRBD1. Germline V gene lookup returns CDR1 SGHNT and CDR2 YYREEE (reference sequence). Trimming took 3 bases from V and 0 from J; bases not matched to a gene: 10. This CDR3 contains 17 residues. The CDR3 DNA sequence: TGTGCCAGCAGCTGGGGGACAGGTCGAACCATGAACACTGAAGCTTTCTTT. Amino acid sequence: CASSWGTGRTMNTEAFF.

The table lists this clone with a few counts. The chain couples TRBV5-1 to TRBJ1-1; D perhaps matches TRBD1 (6 bases). The germline gives CDR1 SGHRS, CDR2 YFSETQ. Trimming removed 3 bases from V and 4 bases from J, with 19 bases in between. The CDR3 is 16 amino acids. This chain's CDR3 is CASSWGPEGTRTEAFF. The CDR3 DNA reads TGCGCCAGCAGCTGGGGGCCCGAGGGAACGCGCACTGAAGCTTTCTTT.

This chain joins TRBV6-5 and TRBJ2-1; 10 nucleotides align to TRBD2. The germline V gene encodes CDR1 MNHEY and CDR2 SVGAGI. V was pared by 6 bases and J by 6 bases, with 5 bases of the junction left unmatched. The CDR3 covers 14 residues. The CDR3 protein is CASSLSGRANEQFF. The CDR3 DNA follows: TGTGCCAGCAGCCTAAGCGGGAGGGCCAATGAGCAGTTCTTC.

The CDR3 sequence: CASNCPEPLYYEQYF. CDR3 DNA sequence: TGTGCCAGCAATTGTCCGGAGCCCCTTTACTACGAGCAGTACTTC. The gene calls are TRBV25-1 and TRBJ2-7; D not certain. The CDR3 has 15 amino acids. Trimming removed 7 bases at V and 3 bases at J, with 19 bases between. Looked up from germline, CDR1 is MGHDK and CDR2 is SYGVNS.

The chain links TRBV19 to TRBJ2-5; 12 positions match TRBD2. The CDR3 spans 17 residues. Trimming removed 3 bases from V and 1 base from J; junction bases left unmatched: 6. In germline, CDR1 is LNHDA, CDR2 SQIVND (reference sequence). CDR3 amino acids: CASSIGLAGWGQETQYF. CDR3 DNA sequence: TGTGCCAGTAGTATCGGACTAGCGGGATGGGGCCAAGAGACCCAGTACTTC.

This clone was seen a handful of times. The chain combines TRBV12-5 with TRBJ2-1, with D tentatively TRBD1 (6 bases). V lost 4 bases and J 7 bases, leaving 20 bases between the germline ends. The CDR3 spans 16 residues. Germline CDR1 is LGHNT and CDR2 is FRNRAP. This chain's CDR3 is CASGSTLFQGRNEQFF. The CDR3 DNA is TGTGCTAGTGGTTCAACCCTTTTTCAGGGGCGGAATGAGCAGTTCTTC.

The V gene is TRBV30, the J gene TRBJ1-5, with D tentatively TRBD1 (5 bases). V dropped 5 bases and J dropped 2 bases, with 10 bases sitting between them. This CDR3 is 13 amino acids long. Germline V lookup: CDR1 GTSNPN, CDR2 SVGIG (reference sequence). Here the CDR3 reads CAWGTRGNQPQHF. Written as DNA, the CDR3 is TGTGCCTGGGGGACCCGGGGCAATCAGCCCCAGCATTTT.

V is TRBV25-1 and J is TRBJ1-6; D perhaps matches TRBD1 (6 bases). There are 16 residues in the CDR3. Germline V gives CDR1 MGHDK, CDR2 SYGVNS. The germline V and J ends were trimmed by 3 bases and 13 bases, with 22 bases remaining between them. The CDR3 spells CASSDPSVEGGLPLHF. CDR3 DNA sequence: TGTGCCAGCAGTGATCCTTCAGTCGAGGGGGGGCTCCCCCTCCACTTT. The full variable domain, completed using reference TRBV25-1 and TRBJ1-6, is EADIYQTPRYLVIGTGKKITLECSQTMGHDKMYWYQQDPGMELHLIHYSYGVNSTEKGDLSSESTVSRIRTEHFPLTLESARPSHTSQYLCASSDPSVEGGLPLHFGNGTRLTVT.

This clone turned up a few times. The gene calls are TRBV10-1 and TRBJ2-1; 8 nucleotides line up with TRBD1. The V segment lost 8 bases and the J segment 3 bases; nucleotides outside the gene matches: 9. Germline-derived CDR1 and CDR2 are WNHNN and SYGVQD (reference sequence). The CDR3 has 15 amino acids. The CDR3, as DNA: TGCGCCAGCCATACTAACGGACAGGGCTACAATGAGCAGTTCTTC. Translated, it gives CASHTNGQGYNEQFF.

The chain joins TRBV7-2 to TRBJ2-3; D ambiguous. V lost 0 bases to trimming and J lost 4 bases, with 8 bases between them. The CDR3 spans 14 residues. Germline V gene data show CDR1 as SGHTA and CDR2 as FQGNSA. The CDR3 protein is CASSLAVGSDTQYF. The CDR3 nucleotides read TGTGCCAGCAGCTTAGCCGTCGGTTCAGATACGCAGTATTTT.

In its sample, this clone was seen once. The chain has TRBV5-1 and TRBJ1-1, with D perhaps matching TRBD1 (6 bases). This CDR3 is 16 amino acids long. CDR1 is SGHRS, CDR2 YFSETQ, per germline. V lost 1 base and J lost 3, with 16 bases in between. DNA of the CDR3: TGCGCCAGCAGCTTGTTTGAGGTGGGGGCGGACACTGAAGCTTTCTTT. Translating gives CASSLFEVGADTEAFF.

The chain links TRBV5-1 to TRBJ2-5; D is possibly TRBD2 (5 bases). Per germline, CDR1 SGHRS and CDR2 YFSETQ. The V end was cut by 0 bases, the J end by 2 bases, with 14 bases between. CDR3 length: 16 residues. Written as DNA, the CDR3 is TGCGCCAGCAGCTTGGCTAAAACTAGTCCTCAAGAGACCCAGTACTTC. Translated, it gives CASSLAKTSPQETQYF.

This chain connects TRBV4-3 to TRBJ2-1; D is perhaps TRBD2 (5 bases). CDR3 length: 15 residues. Trimming cost V 4 bases and J 4 bases, with 14 bases left between them. Germline V gene data show CDR1 as LGHNA and CDR2 as YSLEER. The CDR3 protein is CASSPGLKRYNEQFF. The CDR3 DNA is TGCGCCAGCAGCCCCGGACTGAAGAGGTACAATGAGCAGTTCTTC.

The chain combines TRBV4-3 with TRBJ2-2, with D maybe TRBD2 (6 bases). V was trimmed by 1 base and J by 11 bases, leaving 11 bases between them. The V gene's germline CDR1 is LGHNA and CDR2 YSLEER. The CDR3 totals 13 residues. The CDR3 coding sequence is TGCGCCAGCAGCCAAGGGGGCACTAGCGAGCTGTTTTTT. Translation gives CASSQGGTSELFF.

The genes are TRBV7-3 and TRBJ2-3; TRBD2 is a possible D gene (6 bases). Germline CDR1 SGHTA, CDR2 FQGTGA. The CDR3 consists of 14 residues. The V end lost 4 bases, the J end lost 6 bases, and 14 bases lay between the germline ends. DNA for the CDR3: TGTGCCAGCAGCTATGGACTGGCGGGGGATACGCAGTATTTT. This encodes CASSYGLAGDTQYF.

The genes are TRBV5-6 and TRBJ2-2, with 8 bases fitting TRBD1. Germline values: CDR1 SGHDT, CDR2 YYEEEE. The CDR3 runs 15 residues. With 7 bases clipped from V and 1 base from J, the junction kept 6 bases outside the gene matches. The CDR3 here is CASETGTGNTGELFF. CDR3 sequence (DNA): TGTGCCAGCGAAACCGGGACAGGGAACACCGGGGAGCTGTTTTTT. Full variable domain (missing parts from reference TRBV5-6 and TRBJ2-2): DAGVTQSPTHLIKTRGQQVTLRCSPKSGHDTVSWYQQALGQGPQFIFQYYEEEERQRGNFPDRFSGHQFPNYSSELNVNALLLGDSALYLCASETGTGNTGELFFGEGSRLTVL.

The rearrangement uses TRBV19 and TRBJ2-5; TRBD1 aligns across 10 bases. The trim removed 11 bases at V and 5 bases at J, leaving 14 bases unmatched. Germline V gene lookup returns CDR1 LNHDA and CDR2 SQIVND (reference sequence). The CDR3 is made up of 15 amino acids. The CDR3 coding sequence is TGTGCCTCCTCCCCGACAGGGGGCGTAACCGAGACCCAGTACTTC. This gives the protein CASSPTGGVTETQYF.

This rearrangement joins TRBV2 to TRBJ2-5; no clear D gene. This CDR3 region has 14 residues. Trimming removed 4 bases at V and 4 bases at J, with 13 bases between. The germline gives CDR1 SNHLY, CDR2 FYNNEI. Written as DNA, the CDR3 is TGTGCCAGCAGTGCGGGTCTAGTCCCAGAGACCCAGTACTTC. Translated, it gives CASSAGLVPETQYF.

This clone turned up a few times. The rearrangement links TRBV7-3 to TRBJ1-3; a weak D match, TRBD1 (6 bases). The CDR3 is 15 residues long. CDR1 SGHTA and CDR2 FQGTGA come from the germline V gene. V lost 4 bases and J 1 base, leaving 11 bases between the germline ends. CDR3 bases: TGTGCCAGCAGCTCGGGACAACCATCTGGAAACACCATATATTTT. It yields the protein CASSSGQPSGNTIYF.

This chain connects TRBV18 to TRBJ2-7; TRBD2 is a possible D gene (6 bases). The CDR3 extends over 14 amino acids. Trimming removed 1 base from V and 3 bases from J, with 10 bases in between. CDR1 is KGHSH and CDR2 is LQKENI in the germline V gene. CDR3 sequence (DNA): TGTGCCAGCTCACCACTAGGACTACTCTACGAGCAGTACTTC. Amino acid sequence: CASSPLGLLYEQYF.

In this sample, this clone turned up once. This CDR3 reads CAISEQADGNTEAFF. The DNA of the CDR3 is TGTGCCATCAGTGAGCAGGCCGATGGGAACACTGAAGCTTTCTTT. The V and J genes are TRBV10-3 and TRBJ1-1; no clear D. Germline CDR1 and CDR2: ENHRY and SYGVKD. V dropped 2 bases and J dropped 1 base, with 11 bases sitting between them. The CDR3 runs to 15 residues.

This clone was recorded a few times. This chain connects TRBV7-9 to TRBJ2-7, with TRBD2 identical over 11 bases. CDR3 length: 15 amino acids. J lost 3 bases, V lost 4 bases, and 5 bases had no gene match. Germline V CDR1 and CDR2: SEHNR, FQNEAQ (reference sequence). CDR3 nucleotides: TGTGCCAGCAGCTCTACTAGCGGGGGCAACTACGAGCAGTACTTC. The encoded protein is CASSSTSGGNYEQYF. The entire variable domain, with the rest obtained from reference TRBV7-9 and TRBJ2-7, is as follows: DTGVSQNPRHKITKRGQNVTFRCDPISEHNRLYWYRQTLGQGPEFLTYFQNEAQLEKSRLLSDRFSAERPKGSFSTLEIQRTEQGDSAMYLCASSSTSGGNYEQYFGPGTRLTVT.